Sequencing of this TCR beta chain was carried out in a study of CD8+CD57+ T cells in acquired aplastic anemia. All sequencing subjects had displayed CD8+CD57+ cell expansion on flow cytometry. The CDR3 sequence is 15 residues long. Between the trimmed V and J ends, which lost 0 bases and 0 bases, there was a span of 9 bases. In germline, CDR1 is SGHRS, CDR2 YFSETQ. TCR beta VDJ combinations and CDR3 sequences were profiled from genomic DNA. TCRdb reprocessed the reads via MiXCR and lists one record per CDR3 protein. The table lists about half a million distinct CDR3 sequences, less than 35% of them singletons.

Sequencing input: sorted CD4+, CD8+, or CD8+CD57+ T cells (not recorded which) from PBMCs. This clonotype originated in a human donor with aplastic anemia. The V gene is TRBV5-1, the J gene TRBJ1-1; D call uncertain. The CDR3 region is CASSLGAPVNTEAFF. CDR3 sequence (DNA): TGCGCCAGCAGCTTGGGGGCACCGGTGAACACTGAAGCTTTCTTT.